Presented here are 20 T cell receptor beta chains from one specimen sequenced in a study of response to subunit inactivated influenza vaccine. MiXCR was run by TCRdb on the RT-PCR reads, yielding one entry per CDR3 protein. The data show roughly 460,000 distinct CDR3 sequences, with roughly 11% seen just once and 10% to 15% held by the top ten. The material sequenced was PBMCs from blood, taken more than 35 days after vaccination. These receptors were taken from a man aged 45-65 years who received an inactivated influenza vaccine.

This clonotype was counted between two and nine times. The V call is TRBV5-1, the J call TRBJ2-1, with 7 bases identical to TRBD2. Trimming removed 4 bases from V and 9 bases from J; junction bases left unmatched: 16. The CDR3 runs to 16 residues. Looked up from germline, CDR1 is SGHRS and CDR2 is YFSETQ. DNA for the CDR3: TGCGCCAGCAGCGGATTGACTAGCTTGGCAACGGCTGAGCAGTTCTTC. Translation gives CASSGLTSLATAEQFF.

This clonotype was counted ten times or more. The chain joins TRBV29-1 to TRBJ2-7; 10 nucleotides match TRBD1. Germline CDR1 is SQVTM and CDR2 is ANQGSEA. The CDR3 sequence is 12 residues long. With 6 bases clipped from V and 5 bases from J, the junction kept 4 bases outside the gene matches. CDR3 loop: CSVETGGNEQYF. The CDR3, as DNA: TGCAGCGTGGAGACAGGGGGCAACGAGCAGTACTTC.

The genes are TRBV5-1 and TRBJ2-7, with 7 nucleotides matching TRBD2. V lost 2 bases to trimming and J lost 0 bases; unmatched junction nucleotides: 11. Germline V gives CDR1 SGHRS, CDR2 YFSETQ. The CDR3 contains 17 residues. As DNA, the CDR3 is TGCGCCAGCAGCTTCCCTATAGGGCGGGAGACCTCCTACGAGCAGTACTTC. Its translation: CASSFPIGRETSYEQYF. The variable domain in full, with the rest retrieved from reference TRBV5-1 and TRBJ2-7, is KAGVTQTPRYLIKTRGQQVTLSCSPISGHRSVSWYQQTPGQGLQFLFEYFSETQRNKGNFPGRFSGRQFSNSRSEMNVSTLELGDSALYLCASSFPIGRETSYEQYFGPGTRLTVT.

This clonotype has only a few counts. This chain joins TRBV3-1 and TRBJ1-1; D gene ambiguous. Germline V gene lookup returns CDR1 LGHDT and CDR2 YNNKEL (reference sequence). CDR3 length: 13 amino acids. V gave up 4 bases and J gave up 4 bases, with 10 bases separating them. The CDR3 DNA sequence: TGTGCCAGCAGCCGAAGCGAGGTCACTGAAGCTTTCTTT. It yields the protein CASSRSEVTEAFF.

A few counts support this clonotype. V gene TRBV4-1 combines with J gene TRBJ2-7; 7 bases are a match to TRBD1. The length of the CDR3 is 17 residues. After removal of 4 bases from V and 3 bases from J, the junction contained 15 bases not matched to a gene. Germline V gene data show CDR1 as MGHRA and CDR2 as YSYEKL. This CDR3 is CASSLLTGPGKGYEQYF. The CDR3 nucleotides read TGCGCCAGCAGCCTACTGACAGGGCCAGGGAAGGGCTACGAGCAGTACTTC.

This clonotype was seen more than once but under ten times. The CDR3: CASSNGVNNEKLFF. CDR3 nucleotides: TGTGCCAGCAGTAACGGGGTCAATAATGAAAAACTGTTTTTT. V usage is TRBV28 and J usage is TRBJ1-4; D is undetermined. CDR3 length equals 14 residues. Per germline, CDR1 MDHEN and CDR2 SYDVKM. The V end lost 5 bases, the J end lost 4 bases, and 11 bases lay between the germline ends.

The rearrangement links TRBV9 to TRBJ2-3; weak D call: TRBD2 (6 bases). The CDR3 runs to 16 residues. Germline assignment: CDR1 SGDLS and CDR2 YYNGEE. The ends were cut back, 0 bases at V and 5 bases at J, with 16 bases in the middle. The CDR3 protein is CASSVVGRRVGDTQYF. CDR3 DNA sequence: TGTGCCAGCAGCGTAGTCGGGCGGAGGGTTGGAGATACGCAGTATTTT.

The chain uses TRBV7-9 and TRBJ1-2; a possible D gene is TRBD1 (6 bases). The CDR3 totals 13 residues. Germline CDR1 reads SEHNR; CDR2 reads FQNEAQ (reference sequence). Trimming cost V 3 bases and J 8 bases, with 13 bases left between them. CDR3 in DNA: TGTGCCAGCAGCTTGAGCCAGGGGTCGGGCTACACCTTC. Amino acid sequence: CASSLSQGSGYTF.

The gene calls are TRBV29-1 and TRBJ2-1; 11 bases match TRBD2. This CDR3 is 14 amino acids long. Trimming took 7 bases from V and 5 from J; bases not matched to a gene: 7. CDR1 and CDR2 (germline): SQVTM, ANQGSEA. In nucleotides, the CDR3 is TGCAGCGCGGGTGGGACTAGCGGCGACAATGAGCAGTTCTTC. This translates into CSAGGTSGDNEQFF.

In this sample, this clonotype turned up many times. The chain is built from TRBV5-1 and TRBJ1-1, with D perhaps TRBD1 (6 bases). V was shortened by 2 bases and J by 3 bases, with 11 bases between the two germline ends. From germline, CDR1 is SGHRS and CDR2 YFSETQ. This CDR3 comprises 14 residues. The CDR3 loop reads CASSLQGSDTEAFF. CDR3 nucleotide sequence: TGCGCCAGCAGCTTACAGGGCTCGGACACTGAAGCTTTCTTT.

At least ten counts were recorded for this clonotype. The rearrangement uses TRBV10-3 and TRBJ2-1; possibly TRBD2 for D (6 bases). This CDR3 region has 15 residues. Germline CDR1 reads ENHRY; CDR2 reads SYGVKD. V lost 0 bases to trimming and J lost 7 bases, with 13 bases between them. This CDR3 is CAISESGTGQNEQFF. CDR3 nucleotide sequence: TGTGCCATCAGTGAGTCCGGGACTGGCCAGAATGAGCAGTTCTTC.

This clonotype was observed at least ten times. The chain is built from TRBV5-1 and TRBJ2-7; 10 positions match TRBD2. Germline V gene lookup returns CDR1 SGHRS and CDR2 YFSETQ. J gave up 4 bases and V 0 bases, and 7 bases lay outside the gene matches. The length of the CDR3 is 16 residues. The CDR3 region has the DNA TGCGCCAGCAGCTTGGGGACTAGCGGAGGGGGGTACGAGCAGTACTTC. Translated, it gives CASSLGTSGGGYEQYF.

This clonotype came up a few times. V gene TRBV12-3 or TRBV12-4 combines with J gene TRBJ2-6; D is possibly TRBD1 (5 bases). Trimming removed 9 bases at V and 0 bases at J, with 18 bases between. The CDR3 contains 17 residues. The CDR3 loop reads CASATGTLSSGANVLTF. The CDR3 bases are TGTGCCAGTGCCACAGGTACCCTTTCCTCTGGGGCCAACGTCCTGACTTTC.

This clonotype has more than one count but fewer than ten. V gene TRBV7-2 combines with J gene TRBJ1-5; TRBD1 is a possible D gene (6 bases). V was trimmed by 1 base and J by 4 bases, leaving 17 bases between them. The germline V gene encodes CDR1 SGHTA and CDR2 FQGNSA. This CDR3 is 17 amino acids long. The CDR3 region has the DNA TGTGCCAGCAGCTTAGTAGGGACACGGACGGGAAATCAGCCCCAGCATTTT. This translates into CASSLVGTRTGNQPQHF.

V is TRBV12-3 or TRBV12-4 and J is TRBJ2-2, with a weak D call TRBD2 (6 bases). Deletions cut 7 bases from V and 5 bases from J, with 14 bases between. CDR3 length: 14 residues. The CDR3, as DNA: TGTGCCAGCACCGCGGGCCGGGGGACCGGGGAGCTGTTTTTT. It encodes CASTAGRGTGELFF.

This clonotype was counted between two and nine times. The chain couples TRBV12-3 or TRBV12-4 to TRBJ2-7; D remains ambiguous. This CDR3 comprises 14 residues. Trimming removed 6 bases at V and 3 bases at J, with 15 bases between. CDR3 DNA: TGTGCCAGCAGACCTGGGATTACAGACTACGAGCAGTACTTC. Encoded protein: CASRPGITDYEQYF.

The chain uses TRBV27 and TRBJ1-5; D uncertain. Deletions cut 8 bases from V and 6 bases from J, with 14 bases between. The CDR3 is made up of 13 amino acids. Germline CDR1 MNHEY, CDR2 SMNVEV (reference sequence). CDR3 protein: CASGIRMGQPQHF. CDR3 in DNA: TGTGCCAGCGGGATCAGGATGGGTCAGCCCCAGCATTTT.

The J gene is TRBJ1-2, the V gene TRBV5-6; 8 nucleotides align to TRBD1. Germline V gene lookup returns CDR1 SGHDT and CDR2 YYEEEE. There are 13 residues in the CDR3. V gave up 1 base and J gave up 8 bases; unmatched junction bases: 4. The CDR3 sequence: CASSLLGQGGYTF. The CDR3 DNA sequence: TGTGCCAGCAGCTTGCTAGGACAGGGAGGCTACACCTTC. The whole variable domain, remainder taken from reference TRBV5-6 and TRBJ1-2, is DAGVTQSPTHLIKTRGQQVTLRCSPKSGHDTVSWYQQALGQGPQFIFQYYEEEERQRGNFPDRFSGHQFPNYSSELNVNALLLGDSALYLCASSLLGQGGYTFGSGTRLTVV.

This clonotype was counted once. The J gene is TRBJ2-1, the V gene TRBV3-1, with D perhaps matching TRBD1 (7 bases). This CDR3 contains 13 residues. With 1 base removed from V and 12 bases from J, the gap between germline ends came to 13 bases. Germline V gene data show CDR1 as LGHDT and CDR2 as YNNKEL (reference sequence). The CDR3 bases are TGTGCCAGCAGCCAAGGGCAGGGGGGATGGCAGTTCTTC. It translates to CASSQGQGGWQFF.

This clonotype has only a few counts. The rearrangement links TRBV5-1 to TRBJ2-5; 15 positions agree with TRBD2. Trimming cost V 4 bases and J 4 bases; bases outside gene matches: 8. Germline V gene sequence: CDR1 SGHRS, CDR2 YFSETQ. The CDR3 is 17 amino acids. CDR3 loop: CASSAGLAGGRRETQYF. CDR3 in DNA: TGCGCCAGCAGCGCCGGACTAGCGGGGGGGCGTAGAGAGACCCAGTACTTC.